Each of the 27 T cell receptor beta chains below was sequenced from the same sample in a study of cytotoxic CD8 clonotypes in ibrutinib-treated CLL. The method was immunoSEQ multiplex PCR; TCRdb's version includes in-frame clones alone and lacks a portion of them. The table lists about 68,000 clones, 65% to 85% of them singletons. The source was PBMCs, collected at disease progression, from a patient treated with ibrutinib. These receptors all stem from a human donor with chronic lymphocytic leukemia.

The V and J genes are TRBV7-6 and TRBJ2-1, with TRBD2 matching 8 bases. Losses at the gene ends were 4 bases for V and 2 bases for J; bases not matched to a gene: 19. CDR1 is SGHVS and CDR2 is FNYEAQ in the germline V gene. There are 20 residues in the CDR3. CDR3 amino acids: CASSYHPKRASGRAYNEQFF. Here the CDR3 DNA reads TGTGCCAGCAGCTACCACCCAAAGAGGGCTAGCGGGCGAGCCTACAATGAGCAGTTCTTC.

The chain links TRBV29-1 to TRBJ2-7, with D perhaps matching TRBD2 (5 bases). The CDR3 runs to 13 residues. Trimming cost V 0 bases and J 12 bases, with 18 bases left between them. CDR1 and CDR2 from the germline V gene are SQVTM and ANQGSEA. CDR3 nucleotides: TGCAGCGTTGAAGAAATCCCTCGGACGGGGATGTACTTC. This codes for CSVEEIPRTGMYF.

The rearrangement links TRBV6-5 to TRBJ2-5, with 8 bases that match TRBD2. Unmatched junction bases numbered 4, after V lost 2 bases and J lost 5 bases. This CDR3 has 14 amino acids. The germline gives CDR1 MNHEY, CDR2 SVGAGI. This chain's CDR3 is CASSYRRGEETQYF. In DNA form, the CDR3 reads TGTGCCAGCAGTTACCGGCGGGGGGAGGAGACCCAGTACTTC.

The chain uses TRBV27 and TRBJ2-4, with TRBD1 matching 9 bases. With 4 bases clipped from V and 1 base from J, the junction kept 2 bases outside the gene matches. The germline V gene has CDR1 MNHEY and CDR2 SMNVEV (reference sequence). The CDR3 runs 15 residues. DNA for the CDR3: TGTGCCAGCAGTTATGGGACAGGGGCCAAAAACATTCAGTACTTC. As protein: CASSYGTGAKNIQYF.

The count of this clone is one. The chain is built from TRBV15 and TRBJ2-7; 11 nucleotides line up with TRBD1. Germline loops: CDR1 LNHNV, CDR2 YYDKDF (reference sequence). V dropped 0 bases and J dropped 3; count of bases not matched to a gene: 7. The CDR3 consists of 17 residues. CDR3 residues: CATSREPTGTGGYEQYF. CDR3 DNA sequence: TGTGCCACCAGCAGAGAACCTACCGGGACAGGGGGCTACGAGCAGTACTTC.

This clone was seen a single time. The chain links TRBV5-1 to TRBJ2-4; 7 bases are a match to TRBD1. Germline lookup yields CDR1 SGHRS and CDR2 YFSETQ. The CDR3 loop spans 16 amino acids. With 4 bases clipped from V and 1 base from J, the junction kept 8 bases outside the gene matches. The CDR3 DNA is TGCGCCAGCAGCCTGGGGACAGCCCTTGCCAAAAACATTCAGTACTTC. Translated, it gives CASSLGTALAKNIQYF. Based on the CDR3 plus reference TRBV5-1 and TRBJ2-4, the full variable domain is KAGVTQTPRYLIKTRGQQVTLSCSPISGHRSVSWYQQTPGQGLQFLFEYFSETQRNKGNFPGRFSGRQFSNSRSEMNVSTLELGDSALYLCASSLGTALAKNIQYFGAGTRLSVL.

CDR3 nucleotide sequence: TGTGCCAGCAGCTTCACAGGGTGGCTCACAGATACGCAGTATTTT. This codes for CASSFTGWLTDTQYF. V gene TRBV7-3 combines with J gene TRBJ2-3, with a possible D match to TRBD1 (6 bases). This CDR3 is 15 amino acids long. Germline CDR1 reads SGHTA; CDR2 reads FQGTGA. The V end was cut by 3 bases, the J end by 2 bases, with 12 bases between.

The chain links TRBV6-1 to TRBJ1-5, with TRBD1 matching over 7 bases. The CDR3 runs to 15 residues. The V segment lost 3 bases and the J segment 4 bases; nucleotides outside the gene matches: 6. Germline V lookup: CDR1 MNHNS, CDR2 SASEGT. This CDR3 is CASSETGMGNQPQHF. CDR3 DNA: TGTGCCAGCAGTGAGACAGGGATGGGGAATCAGCCCCAGCATTTT.

The V gene is TRBV19, the J gene TRBJ2-2; 12 nucleotides align to TRBD2. The trim removed 6 bases at V and 4 bases at J, leaving 6 bases unmatched. The CDR3 loop spans 16 amino acids. Germline CDR1 is LNHDA and CDR2 is SQIVND (reference sequence). CDR3 bases: TGTGCCAGTAGCAAACTAGCGGGGGGCCCCACCGGGGAGCTGTTTTTT. Encoded protein: CASSKLAGGPTGELFF.

CDR3 in DNA: TGCAGCGTTGTAAGGGGGTGGGACGAGCAGTACTTC. Its translation: CSVVRGWDEQYF. The V call is TRBV29-1, the J call TRBJ2-7; D may be TRBD1 (6 bases). Trimming removed 4 bases from V and 5 bases from J, with 12 bases in between. The CDR3 is made up of 12 amino acids. Germline CDR1 is SQVTM and CDR2 is ANQGSEA.

In this sample, this clone turned up a few times. V usage is TRBV4-2 and J usage is TRBJ2-2; possible D gene TRBD2, 6 bases. Trimming pared 0 bases from V and 5 bases from J, leaving 10 bases between. The length of the CDR3 is 15 residues. Germline CDR1 is LGHNA and CDR2 is YNFKEQ. CDR3: CASSQDRAGTGELFF. In DNA, the CDR3 is TGTGCCAGCAGCCAAGATAGGGCGGGGACCGGGGAGCTGTTTTTT.

A single count supports this clone. The chain has TRBV19 and TRBJ1-1; D is unresolved. The CDR3 has 15 amino acids. CDR1 and CDR2 (germline): LNHDA, SQIVND (reference sequence). Trimming shortened V by 5 bases and J by 0 bases, and 13 bases separated the two germline ends. This chain's CDR3 is CASSPGRRLNTEAFF. CDR3 nucleotide sequence: TGTGCCAGTAGTCCGGGTAGGAGGTTGAACACTGAAGCTTTCTTT.

The chain carries TRBV28 and TRBJ2-7; D gene uncertain. Germline-derived CDR1 and CDR2 are MDHEN and SYDVKM. CDR3 size: 13 residues. With 3 bases removed from V and 6 bases from J, the gap between germline ends came to 12 bases. The CDR3: CASSFGQSIEQYF. DNA of the CDR3: TGTGCCAGCAGTTTTGGGCAGTCCATCGAGCAGTACTTC.

The chain employs TRBV5-6 and TRBJ1-2; 7 bases fit TRBD1. The CDR3 spans 13 residues. V lost 4 bases and J lost 10; bases outside the gene matches: 10. Germline lookup yields CDR1 SGHDT and CDR2 YYEEEE. For the CDR3, the DNA is TGTGCCAGCAGCACGGGACAACAGGGGCTCTACACCTTC. It specifies CASSTGQQGLYTF.

The chain couples TRBV15 to TRBJ2-3; D ambiguous. The CDR3 runs to 13 residues. With 3 bases removed from V and 4 bases from J, the gap between germline ends came to 8 bases. Germline CDR1 is LNHNV and CDR2 is YYDKDF (reference sequence). The CDR3: CATSRNNADTQYF. For the CDR3, the DNA is TGTGCCACCAGCAGGAATAACGCAGATACGCAGTATTTT.

The rearrangement links TRBV20-1 to TRBJ2-1, with unresolved D. Per the germline V gene, CDR1 is DFQATT and CDR2 is SNEGSKA (reference sequence). This CDR3 is built from 11 residues. V was cut by 3 bases and J by 7 bases, with 7 bases left in between. The CDR3 protein is CSASVLNEQFF. CDR3 bases: TGCAGTGCTAGTGTCCTTAATGAGCAGTTCTTC.

The chain uses TRBV19 and TRBJ1-2; 10 positions match TRBD1. The CDR3 is 17 residues long. CDR1 is LNHDA and CDR2 is SQIVND in the germline V gene (reference sequence). V was clipped by 6 bases and J by 6 bases; unmatched bases: 16. CDR3 DNA sequence: TGTGCCAGTAGGTTCCGGGACAGGGGCCTAACCCCACATGGCTACACCTTC. Its protein product is CASRFRDRGLTPHGYTF.

The rearrangement links TRBV2 to TRBJ2-3; D uncertain. Per germline, CDR1 SNHLY and CDR2 FYNNEI. V was pared by 6 bases and J by 0 bases, with 4 bases between. The CDR3 spans 12 residues. The CDR3 region has the DNA TGTGCCAGCAGCTATAGCACAGATACGCAGTATTTT. Residues: CASSYSTDTQYF.

V and J are TRBV2 and TRBJ1-1; TRBD1 aligns across 10 bases. CDR1 and CDR2 (germline): SNHLY, FYNNEI. This CDR3 comprises 13 residues. V trimming: 8 bases; J trimming: 5 bases; junction bases outside the gene matches: 5. This CDR3 is CASLDRGRTEAFF. Written as DNA, the CDR3 is TGTGCCAGCTTAGACAGGGGGCGGACTGAAGCTTTCTTT.

The chain recombines TRBV9 with TRBJ2-2, with 8 bases identical to TRBD2. V lost 1 base and J lost 4; bases outside the gene matches: 0. CDR3 length: 14 amino acids. Looked up from germline, CDR1 is SGDLS and CDR2 is YYNGEE. CDR3 in DNA: TGTGCCAGCAGCGTACTAGCGGGCACCGGGGAGCTGTTTTTT. Translated, it gives CASSVLAGTGELFF.

This chain uses TRBV27 with TRBJ2-7, with D maybe TRBD1 (5 bases). Trimming cost V 3 bases and J 1 base, with 13 bases left between them. The CDR3 is made up of 15 amino acids. Germline V lookup: CDR1 MNHEY, CDR2 SMNVEV (reference sequence). CDR3 in DNA: TGTGCCAGCAGTTTTTCTGAGGACAAATCCTACGAGCAGTACTTC. Amino acid sequence: CASSFSEDKSYEQYF.

There are a few counts of this clone. The chain uses TRBV4-1 and TRBJ2-1; D might be TRBD1 (6 bases). CDR3 length: 16 amino acids. Trimming removed 0 bases from V and 3 bases from J, with 12 bases in between. Germline values: CDR1 MGHRA, CDR2 YSYEKL. The CDR3 is CASSQETGWVYNEQFF. In nucleotides, the CDR3 is TGCGCCAGCAGCCAAGAAACAGGGTGGGTCTACAATGAGCAGTTCTTC.

This clone is termed medium-sized. V is TRBV2 and J is TRBJ2-6, with D possibly matching TRBD1 (5 bases). Looked up from germline, CDR1 is SNHLY and CDR2 is FYNNEI. CDR3 length: 14 amino acids. Trimming shortened V by 6 bases and J by 0 bases, and 6 bases separated the two germline ends. CDR3 protein: CASRDSSGANVLTF. In DNA, the CDR3 is TGTGCCAGCAGAGACAGCTCTGGGGCCAACGTCCTGACTTTC.

This chain joins TRBV6-1 and TRBJ2-7; possibly TRBD1 for D (5 bases). V gave up 6 bases and J gave up 4 bases, with 10 bases separating them. From germline, CDR1 is MNHNS and CDR2 SASEGT. The CDR3 contains 12 residues. CDR3 in amino acids: CASSQGIYEQYF. The CDR3 bases are TGTGCCAGCAGCCAGGGAATTTACGAGCAGTACTTC.

This clone has only one observation. The CDR3 DNA reads as TGTGCCAGCTCACCCCAGGTGAGCTCCTACAATGAGCAGTTCTTC. Translation: CASSPQVSSYNEQFF. This chain joins TRBV18 and TRBJ2-1; no definite D call. There are 15 residues in the CDR3. V lost 3 bases, J lost 0 bases, and 9 bases lay in between. Germline V gene data show CDR1 as KGHSH and CDR2 as LQKENI.

The chain recombines TRBV6-5 with TRBJ2-1; D gene ambiguous. Germline assignment: CDR1 MNHEY and CDR2 SVGAGI. The CDR3 spans 11 residues. V was shortened by 2 bases and J by 14 bases, with 10 bases between the two germline ends. CDR3 sequence: CASSYGSMEFF. The CDR3 DNA follows: TGTGCCAGCAGTTACGGCTCCATGGAGTTCTTC.

This chain links TRBV10-3 with TRBJ1-2; the match to TRBD1 covers 8 bases. This CDR3 spans 13 amino acids. V lost 9 bases and J lost 4; bases outside the gene matches: 7. Per germline, CDR1 ENHRY and CDR2 SYGVKD. In DNA, the CDR3 is TGTGCCATAGTACAGGGGGAGGCCTATGGCTACACCTTC. Its translation: CAIVQGEAYGYTF.